The 17 T cell receptor beta chains reported below all come from one sample, sequenced in a study of blood T cell repertoires in COVID-19. Generated by immunoSEQ multiplex PCR, the TCRdb table keeps only in-frame clones and is missing some. Counted here are under 100,000 clones, roughly nine tenths occurring once; the ten biggest clones make up 8% to 10%. Specimen: peripheral blood. The receptors derive from a man between 45 and 60 years old with acute or convalescent COVID-19.

The chain recombines TRBV5-6 with TRBJ1-2; possibly TRBD1 for D (5 bases). The length of the CDR3 is 17 residues. CDR1 and CDR2 (germline): SGHDT, YYEEEE. Deletions cut 2 bases from V and 0 bases from J, with 17 bases between. The CDR3 region is CASSFPEGAITNYGYTF. The CDR3 DNA reads TGTGCCAGCAGCTTTCCTGAAGGGGCTATAACTAACTATGGCTACACCTTC.

This clone was counted only a few times. This sequence joins TRBV2 and TRBJ1-5; D remains unclear. The V and J ends lost 4 bases and 5 bases respectively, with 9 bases between them. From germline, CDR1 is SNHLY and CDR2 FYNNEI. The CDR3 consists of 13 residues. CDR3 nucleotides: TGTGCCAGCAGTGGTGCAGGTTATCAGCCCCAGCATTTT. This translates into CASSGAGYQPQHF.

J is TRBJ2-3 and V is TRBV2; weak D call: TRBD2 (7 bases). Germline-derived CDR1 and CDR2 are SNHLY and FYNNEI. The germline V and J ends were trimmed by 6 bases and 1 base, with 11 bases remaining between them. The CDR3 consists of 14 residues. As DNA, the CDR3 is TGTGCCAGCAGGAAGGGGGGGCGCACAGATACGCAGTATTTT. Protein sequence: CASRKGGRTDTQYF.

The chain employs TRBV30 and TRBJ1-6, with TRBD1 matching over 7 bases. Germline V gene sequence: CDR1 GTSNPN, CDR2 SVGIG (reference sequence). V trimming: 3 bases; J trimming: 7 bases; junction bases outside the gene matches: 6. CDR3 size: 14 residues. This chain's CDR3 is CAWRTTGTNSPLHF. The CDR3 DNA reads as TGTGCCTGGAGGACGACAGGGACCAATTCACCCCTCCACTTT.

V gene TRBV27 combines with J gene TRBJ2-3; 10 bases agree with TRBD1. This CDR3 is 14 amino acids long. V dropped 10 bases and J dropped 2; count of bases not matched to a gene: 6. Germline V gene lookup returns CDR1 MNHEY and CDR2 SMNVEV (reference sequence). The CDR3 DNA is TGTGCCACCACCGGGACAGGGGCCACAGATACGCAGTATTTT. This encodes CATTGTGATDTQYF.

The chain is built from TRBV6-1 and TRBJ2-1; 7 bases match TRBD1. Germline V CDR1 and CDR2: MNHNS, SASEGT. CDR3 size: 11 residues. With V trimmed by 1 base and J by 15 bases, 3 bases remained unmatched. In DNA form, the CDR3 reads TGTGCCAGCAGTGAAGTAGGGGGCACGTTCTTC. Encoded protein: CASSEVGGTFF.

The chain employs TRBV5-5 and TRBJ2-5, with 9 nucleotides matching TRBD1. The CDR3 totals 16 residues. V was pared by 4 bases and J by 5 bases, with 12 bases of the junction left unmatched. The germline V gene has CDR1 SGHKS and CDR2 YYEKEE (reference sequence). The CDR3 coding sequence is TGTGCCAGCAGCCGGGGGACAGGGTTTACCAGGGAGACCCAGTACTTC. This gives the protein CASSRGTGFTRETQYF.

The V gene is TRBV11-2, the J gene TRBJ2-7; D might be TRBD1 (5 bases). This CDR3 has 13 amino acids. From germline, CDR1 is SGHAT and CDR2 FQNNGV. V lost 4 bases and J lost 5, with 12 bases in between. In DNA, the CDR3 is TGTGCCAGCAGCTCCCGGGTCAGGGACGAGCAGTACTTC. Its translation: CASSSRVRDEQYF.

This rearrangement joins TRBV5-1 to TRBJ2-7; 9 bases map to TRBD2. This CDR3 region has 14 residues. With V trimmed by 4 bases and J by 0 bases, 2 bases remained unmatched. Germline loops: CDR1 SGHRS, CDR2 YFSETQ. The chain's CDR3 is CASSMTSGSYEQYF. In nucleotides, the CDR3 is TGCGCCAGCAGCATGACTAGCGGCTCCTACGAGCAGTACTTC.

The chain links TRBV19 to TRBJ1-2; the D is unclear. The CDR3 is 13 residues long. Germline CDR1 is LNHDA and CDR2 is SQIVND (reference sequence). The germline V and J ends were trimmed by 3 bases and 6 bases, with 11 bases remaining between them. CDR3 in amino acids: CASSIPPEDGYTF. The CDR3 nucleotides read TGTGCCAGTAGTATTCCCCCGGAGGATGGCTACACCTTC.

V usage is TRBV9 and J usage is TRBJ2-5, with TRBD1 matching over 8 bases. This CDR3 is built from 11 residues. Germline CDR1 and CDR2: SGDLS and YYNGEE. V dropped 4 bases and J dropped 13; count of bases not matched to a gene: 6. The CDR3 here is CASSSQGALYF. The CDR3 nucleotides are TGTGCCAGCAGCTCCCAGGGGGCCTTGTACTTC.

V and J are TRBV14 and TRBJ1-2; no firm D call. This CDR3 region has 16 residues. CDR1 SGHDN and CDR2 FVKESK come from the germline V gene. The V and J ends lost 2 bases and 3 bases respectively, with 16 bases between them. CDR3 coding DNA: TGTGCCAGCAGCCAACAATTCCCGGCGGGTGACTATGGCTACACCTTC. Translating it yields CASSQQFPAGDYGYTF. The variable domain in full, with the rest retrieved from reference TRBV14 and TRBJ1-2, is EAGVTQFPSHSVIEKGQTVTLRCDPISGHDNLYWYRRVMGKEIKFLLHFVKESKQDESGMPNNRFLAERTGGTYSTLKVQPAELEDSGVYFCASSQQFPAGDYGYTFGSGTRLTVV.

The chain joins TRBV19 to TRBJ1-5; 10 bases fit TRBD1. Trimming at V came to 6 bases and at J to 4 bases, leaving 6 bases not matched to a gene. Germline V CDR1 and CDR2: LNHDA, SQIVND (reference sequence). The CDR3 runs 15 residues. CDR3 sequence: CASRTGGGRNQPQHF. DNA for the CDR3: TGTGCCAGTAGGACAGGGGGCGGCCGTAATCAGCCCCAGCATTTT.

V usage is TRBV9 and J usage is TRBJ1-3; TRBD1 might be the D (5 bases). Trimming cost V 0 bases and J 2 bases, with 6 bases left between them. The germline gives CDR1 SGDLS, CDR2 YYNGEE. The CDR3 sequence is 14 residues long. DNA for the CDR3: TGTGCCAGCAGCGTAGGACAGACTGGAAACACCATATATTTT. This sequence encodes CASSVGQTGNTIYF.

The gene calls are TRBV7-2 and TRBJ1-2; unclear D gene. CDR1 and CDR2 (germline): SGHTA, FQGNSA. V lost 1 base and J 6 bases, leaving 9 bases between the germline ends. The CDR3 has 13 amino acids. In nucleotides, the CDR3 is TGTGCCAGCAGCTTAGATCGCACGGATGGCTACACCTTC. As protein: CASSLDRTDGYTF.

CDR3 loop: CASSLVRGTEAFF. CDR3 coding DNA: TGTGCCAGCAGTTTAGTCAGGGGCACTGAAGCTTTCTTT. The chain recombines TRBV28 with TRBJ1-1; TRBD1 is a possible D gene (6 bases). The CDR3 spans 13 residues. Germline lookup yields CDR1 MDHEN and CDR2 SYDVKM. Trimming pared 2 bases from V and 4 bases from J, leaving 8 bases between. Filled out from reference TRBV28 and TRBJ1-1, the complete variable domain reads DVKVTQSSRYLVKRTGEKVFLECVQDMDHENMFWYRQDPGLGLRLIYFSYDVKMKEKGDIPEGYSVSREKKERFSLILESASTNQTSMYLCASSLVRGTEAFFGQGTRLTVV.

The chain combines TRBV27 with TRBJ2-7; D gene uncertain. Germline values: CDR1 MNHEY, CDR2 SMNVEV (reference sequence). The CDR3 spans 13 residues. Deletions cut 6 bases from V and 6 bases from J, with 15 bases between. CDR3 region: CASSVMGFSEQYF. The CDR3 DNA sequence: TGTGCCAGCAGCGTTATGGGCTTCAGCGAGCAGTACTTC.